The sequence of this T cell receptor beta chain was determined in a study of CD8 T cells in ankylosing spondylitis. As to this clonotype: Its antigen is not identified.

General observations from the study: Relatively rare in peripheral blood, disease-linked clones were also CD8+. Ankylosing spondylitis blood appeared to carry a characteristic TCR beta motif of several highly homologous variants. In synovial fluid and blood from reactive arthritis, some motif variants were previously reported. Matched ankylosing spondylitis synovial fluid reportedly contained a significantly enriched population of disease-linked clones.

Quantitative 5'-RACE with molecular barcodes produced the TCR beta libraries. TCRdb re-called the 5' RACE reads through MiXCR, storing one row per CDR3 protein. This table holds 700,000 to 1,000,000 distinct CDR3 sequences, about 12% found once. The CDR3 is made up of 16 amino acids. Trimming shortened V by 4 bases and J by 0 bases, and 13 bases separated the two germline ends. The germline CDR1 and CDR2 sequences are SGHTA and FQGTGA. The source material was blood, either unsorted or a sorted T cell fraction (not recorded which). The TCR originated in a male donor with ankylosing spondylitis. The J gene is TRBJ2-1, the V gene TRBV7-3; no clear D gene. CDR3 loop: CASSSRARSSYNEQFF. The CDR3 nucleotides read TGTGCCAGCAGCTCTAGGGCCCGGAGCTCCTACAATGAGCAGTTCTTC.